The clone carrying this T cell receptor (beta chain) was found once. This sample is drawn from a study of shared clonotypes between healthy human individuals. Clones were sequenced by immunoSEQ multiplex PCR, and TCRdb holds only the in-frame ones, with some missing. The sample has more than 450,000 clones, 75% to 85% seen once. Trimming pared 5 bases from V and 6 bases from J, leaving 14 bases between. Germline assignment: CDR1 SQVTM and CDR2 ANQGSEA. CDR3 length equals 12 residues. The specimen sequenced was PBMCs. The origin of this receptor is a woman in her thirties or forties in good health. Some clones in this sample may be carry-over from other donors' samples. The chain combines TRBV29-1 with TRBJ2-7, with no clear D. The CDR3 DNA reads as TGCAGCGTTAAAGGGCCGACGGGCGAGCAGTACTTC. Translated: CSVKGPTGEQYF.